The present entry profiles one TCR beta chain with its context. The data stem from a study of blood T cell repertoires in COVID-19. In the study overall: Researchers got acute and convalescent COVID-19 samples from the United States, Italy and Spain. The cDNA or gDNA used as material had been derived from T cells, B-cell-depleted T cells, or PBMCs.

Original methodology: Nucleated cell counts were estimated from reference gene primer amplification. Sequencing used immunoSEQ multiplex PCR; TCRdb keeps in-frame clones, though not all of them. That table gives V, J and clone size, and the DNA gave D and trimming. Of about 150,000 clones listed, 80% are singletons. CDR3 size: 15 residues. J lost 6 bases, V lost 2 bases, and 4 bases had no gene match. The germline gives CDR1 SGHDT, CDR2 YYEEEE. What was sequenced was peripheral blood. The clonotype comes from a man in his 60s with acute or convalescent COVID-19. V is TRBV5-6 and J is TRBJ2-4; 11 positions agree with TRBD2. For the CDR3, the DNA is TGTGCCAGCAGCTTCTCCGGGACTAGCGGAAACATTCAGTACTTC. It codes for CASSFSGTSGNIQYF.